The entry below gives a single T cell receptor (beta chain) sequence along with its context. What it recognizes is unknown. The data were obtained in a study of OX40 agonist ivuxolimab in advanced cancers. Study overall: In this trial design, patients received ivuxolimab intravenously at 0.01 to 10 mg/kg every 2 weeks.

The table came from immunoSEQ multiplex PCR; TCRdb's copy has only in-frame clones and leaves some out. The table has approximately 94,000 clones, roughly 90% seen once. Regarding the study as a whole: In CD8+ T cells, expanded clones were on average more numerous than in CD4+. At 0.1 to 3.0 mg/kg and by week 6, CD4+ and CD8+ T cells in the blood had expanded clonally.

Germline V CDR1 and CDR2: ENHRY, SYGVKD. The CDR3 totals 16 residues. V lost 3 bases and J 2 bases, leaving 15 bases between the germline ends. J is TRBJ2-3 and V is TRBV10-3; possible D gene TRBD1, 6 bases. The origin of this receptor is an adult with an advanced solid tumor such as melanoma, head and neck, liver or kidney cancer. The sequencing here drew on CD4+ or CD8+ T cells sorted from blood, taken in a trial of the OX40 agonist ivuxolimab. The CDR3 DNA follows: TGTGCCATCAGTGAAACCGACAGGCAAATCACAGATACGCAGTATTTT. Translating gives CAISETDRQITDTQYF.